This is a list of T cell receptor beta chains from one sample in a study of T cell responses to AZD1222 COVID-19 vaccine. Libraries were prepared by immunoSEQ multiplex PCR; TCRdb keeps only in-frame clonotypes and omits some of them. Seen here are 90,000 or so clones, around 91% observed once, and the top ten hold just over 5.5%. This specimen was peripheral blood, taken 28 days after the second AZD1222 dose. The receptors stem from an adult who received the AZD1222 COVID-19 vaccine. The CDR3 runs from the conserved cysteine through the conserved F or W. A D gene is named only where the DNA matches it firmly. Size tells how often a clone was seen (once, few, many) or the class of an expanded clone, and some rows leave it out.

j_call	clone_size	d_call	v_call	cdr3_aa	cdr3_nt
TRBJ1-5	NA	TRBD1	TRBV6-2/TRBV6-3	CASSATGRDSNQPQHF	TGTGCCAGCAGTGCGACAGGGAGAGATAGCAATCAGCCCCAGCATTTT
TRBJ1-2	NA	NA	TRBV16	CASSPRITPEGGYTF	TGTGCCAGCAGCCCCCGGATCACTCCTGAGGGAGGCTACACCTTC
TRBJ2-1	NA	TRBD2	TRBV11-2	CASSLVSSGGTPPYNEQFF	TGTGCCAGCAGCTTAGTGTCTAGCGGGGGGACCCCTCCCTACAATGAGCAGTTCTTC
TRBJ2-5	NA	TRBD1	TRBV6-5	CASSQDRGLETQYF	TGTGCCAGCAGTCAGGACAGGGGCCTAGAGACCCAGTACTTC
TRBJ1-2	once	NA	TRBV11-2	CASRLSANYGYTF	TGTGCCAGCAGACTATCCGCTAACTATGGCTACACCTTC
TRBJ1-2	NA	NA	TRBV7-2	CASSLSQGSNYGYTF	TGTGCCAGCAGCTTATCCCAAGGCTCTAACTATGGCTACACCTTC
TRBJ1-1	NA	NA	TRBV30	CAWSVEGGAEAFF	TGTGCCTGGAGCGTTGAGGGGGGGGCTGAAGCTTTCTTT
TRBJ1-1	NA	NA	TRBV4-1	CASSAGPLNTEAFF	TGCGCCAGCAGCGCGGGACCTCTGAACACTGAAGCTTTCTTT
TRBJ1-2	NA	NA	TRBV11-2	CASSLRREYGYTF	TGTGCCAGCAGTTTAAGGCGGGAATATGGCTACACCTTC
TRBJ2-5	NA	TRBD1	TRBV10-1	CASSQYRTGIQATQYF	TGCGCCAGCAGCCAATATCGGACAGGGATTCAGGCGACCCAGTACTTC
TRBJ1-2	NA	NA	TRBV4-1	CASSQDSQNYGYTF	TGCGCCAGCAGCCAAGATTCGCAGAACTATGGCTACACCTTC
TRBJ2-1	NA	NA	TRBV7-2	CASSSRLRKDLEQFF	TGTGCCAGCAGCTCCCGACTGCGTAAAGACCTTGAGCAGTTCTTC
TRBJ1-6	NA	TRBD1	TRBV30	CAWAGGTTHSPLHF	TGTGCCTGGGCAGGGGGGACTACACATTCACCCCTCCACTTT
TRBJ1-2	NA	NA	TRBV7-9	CASSQQANYGYTF	TGTGCCAGCAGCCAACAAGCCAACTATGGCTACACCTTC
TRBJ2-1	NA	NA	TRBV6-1	CASSEQGGSYNEQFF	TGTGCCAGCAGTGAACAGGGTGGATCCTACAATGAGCAGTTCTTC
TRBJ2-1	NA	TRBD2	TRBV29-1	CSVGVSGGPYNEQFF	TGCAGCGTGGGGGTTAGCGGGGGACCCTACAATGAGCAGTTCTTC
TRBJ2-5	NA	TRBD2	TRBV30	CAWSVQIGLAGGGETQYF	TGTGCCTGGAGTGTACAGATTGGACTAGCGGGGGGAGGAGAGACCCAGTACTTC
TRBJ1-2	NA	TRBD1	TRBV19	CASSDRVAYGYTF	TGTGCCAGTAGTGACAGGGTGGCCTATGGCTACACCTTC
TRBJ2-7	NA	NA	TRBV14	CASSHGGSYEQYF	TGTGCCAGCAGCCACGGGGGTTCCTACGAGCAGTACTTC
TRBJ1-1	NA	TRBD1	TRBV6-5	CATAGAGGLGTEAFF	TGTGCCACAGCCGGGGCAGGGGGCCTTGGAACTGAAGCTTTCTTT
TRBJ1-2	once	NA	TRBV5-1	CASSLMGEFNGYTF	TGCGCCAGCAGCTTGATGGGGGAATTCAATGGCTACACCTTC
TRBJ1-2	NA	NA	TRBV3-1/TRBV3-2	CASSQQGYQAANYGYTF	TGTGCCAGCAGCCAACAGGGCTACCAAGCTGCTAACTATGGCTACACCTTC
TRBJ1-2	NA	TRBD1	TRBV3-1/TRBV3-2	CASSQSDRGLGYGYTF	TGTGCCAGCAGCCAATCGGACAGGGGATTGGGCTATGGCTACACCTTC
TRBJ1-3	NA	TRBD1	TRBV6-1	CASSEPGQGGGNTIYF	TGTGCCAGCAGTGAGCCGGGACAGGGAGGAGGAAACACCATATATTTT
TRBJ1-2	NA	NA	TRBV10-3	CAISELWEANYGYTF	TGTGCCATCAGTGAGCTCTGGGAGGCGAACTATGGCTACACCTTC
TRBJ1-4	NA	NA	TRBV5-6	CASSLLGTATNEKLFF	TGTGCCAGCAGCTTGCTGGGGACTGCAACTAATGAAAAACTGTTTTTT
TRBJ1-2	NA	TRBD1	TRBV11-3	CASSTRDSNYGYTF	TGTGCCAGCAGCACCCGGGACAGTAACTATGGCTACACCTTC
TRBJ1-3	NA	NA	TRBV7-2	CASSLNINSGNTIYF	TGTGCCAGCAGCTTAAATATCAACTCTGGAAACACCATATATTTT
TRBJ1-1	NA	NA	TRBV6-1	CASSERLGGTEAFF	TGTGCCAGCAGTGAAAGGCTAGGCGGCACTGAAGCTTTCTTT
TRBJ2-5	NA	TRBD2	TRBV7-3	CASSLNPGGGSETQYF	TGTGCCAGCAGCTTAAATCCGGGGGGAGGGTCTGAGACCCAGTACTTC
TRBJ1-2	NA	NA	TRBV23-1	CASSKEGREYGYTF	TGCGCCAGCTCCAAAGAGGGGCGGGAATATGGCTACACCTTC
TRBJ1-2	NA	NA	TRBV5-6	CASSWGNSRGYTF	TGTGCCAGCAGCTGGGGCAACTCAAGGGGCTACACCTTC
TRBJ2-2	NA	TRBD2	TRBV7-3	CASSWLAGNTGELFF	TGTGCCAGCAGCTGGCTAGCGGGGAACACCGGGGAGCTGTTTTTT
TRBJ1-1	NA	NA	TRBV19	CASSSGTSNTEAFF	TGTGCCAGTAGTTCAGGGACCTCCAACACTGAAGCTTTCTTT
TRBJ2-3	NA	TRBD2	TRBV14	CASSRGGAGGRRTQYF	TGTGCCAGCAGCCGGGGGGGAGCGGGGGGGCGTCGTACGCAGTATTTT
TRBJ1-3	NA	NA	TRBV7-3	CASSLGGGPGNTIYF	TGTGCCAGCAGCTTAGGTGGGGGACCCGGAAACACCATATATTTT
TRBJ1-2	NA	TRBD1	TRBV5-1	CASSLDRGPVGTHYDGYTF	TGCGCCAGCAGCTTGGACAGGGGGCCCGTCGGTACCCACTACGATGGCTACACCTTC
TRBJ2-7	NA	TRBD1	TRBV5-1	CASSLPGDSAYEQYF	TGCGCCAGCAGCCTTCCCGGGGACAGTGCCTACGAGCAGTACTTC
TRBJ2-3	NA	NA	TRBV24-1	CATSEPFTDTQYF	TGTGCCACCAGTGAGCCGTTCACAGATACGCAGTATTTT
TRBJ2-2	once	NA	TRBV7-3	CASSLLGGTGELFF	TGTGCCAGCAGCTTACTAGGGGGCACCGGGGAGCTGTTTTTT
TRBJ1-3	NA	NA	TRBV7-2	CASSLAARWLRGNTIYF	TGTGCCAGCAGCTTAGCGGCAAGGTGGTTACGGGGAAACACCATATATTTT
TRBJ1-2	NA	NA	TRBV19	CASSSTPDYTF	TGTGCCAGTAGTTCAACCCCTGACTACACCTTC
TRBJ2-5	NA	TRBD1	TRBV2	CASSQGQGEVETQYF	TGTGCCAGCAGTCAGGGACAGGGGGAAGTTGAGACCCAGTACTTC